This TCR beta chain was sequenced in a study of radiotherapy plus CTLA-4 blockade in lung cancer. Study-wide context: For approximately 19% of patients, objective responses occurred, and approximately 31% had disease control. Study-level results: Blood saw expansion of tumor-derived TCR clones after radiotherapy plus ipilimumab. Alongside interferon-beta, early blood T cell clone dynamics were reportedly the best predictor of response.

Chemo-refractory metastatic non-small-cell lung cancer patients underwent focal radiation alongside CTLA-4 blockade with ipilimumab. Per germline, CDR1 LNHDA and CDR2 SQIVND (reference sequence). The ends were cut back, 3 bases at V and 3 bases at J, with 5 bases in the middle. This CDR3 region has 12 residues. To note about this clone: The antigen is unknown.

TCRdb's copy holds only in-frame clones and misses some; the assay was immunoSEQ multiplex PCR. The table includes over 10,000 clones, around 84% detected once. Sequenced here: peripheral blood, sampled from a patient treated with radiotherapy plus ipilimumab. The chain uses TRBV19 and TRBJ1-2; D is ambiguous. The sequence was collected from a human donor with non-small cell lung cancer that progressed on radiotherapy plus ipilimumab. In DNA, the CDR3 is TGTGCCAGTAGTATGCTGGACTATGGCTACACCTTC. The encoded protein is CASSMLDYGYTF. The whole variable domain, remainder taken from reference TRBV19 and TRBJ1-2, is DGGITQSPKYLFRKEGQNVTLSCEQNLNHDAMYWYRQDPGQGLRLIYYSQIVNDFQKGDIAEGYSVSREKKESFPLTVTSAQKNPTAFYLCASSMLDYGYTFGSGTRLTVV.